What follows are 29 T cell receptor beta chains derived from one specimen sequenced in a study of T cells in Graves' hyperthyroidism and ophthalmopathy (dated by TCRdb to about 2019). Libraries were prepared through multiplex PCR. The instrument was an Illumina HiSeq 2000. TCR beta CDR3 regions were amplified from RNA transcripts. A first-round RT-PCR of the TCR CDR3 used the HTBI primer set with the Qiagen OneStep RT-PCR kit. TCRdb reprocessed the public reads (quality trimming at Q25 with fastp, clone calling with MiXCR) and kept in-frame beta chains. Merged by CDR3 protein, the rows form single entries marked with the most common genes and DNA. The sample yields approximately 610,000 distinct CDR3 sequences; 14% to 15% were counted once. The ten largest clones capture around 4% of the sample. Sequencing was performed on blood. Every receptor here comes from a woman in her forties with Graves' ophthalmopathy.

The chain recombines TRBV27 with TRBJ2-7, with 7 bases that match TRBD2. CDR1 is MNHEY and CDR2 is SMNVEV in the germline V gene (reference sequence). This CDR3 comprises 15 residues. With V trimmed by 0 bases and J by 3 bases, 5 bases remained unmatched. CDR3 residues: CASSLSGGGYYEQYF. The CDR3 coding sequence is TGTGCCAGCAGTTTATCGGGGGGGGGATACTACGAGCAGTACTTC.

This clonotype has at least ten counts. The DNA of the CDR3 is TGTGCCAGCAGCGCCGGGACCCCTTCCCTCTACGAGCAGTACTTC. Protein: CASSAGTPSLYEQYF. The rearrangement links TRBV9 to TRBJ2-7, with D tentatively TRBD1 or TRBD2 (5 bases each). This CDR3 contains 15 residues. Per germline, CDR1 SGDLS and CDR2 YYNGEE. V lost 3 bases to trimming and J lost 3 bases, with 16 bases between them.

The V call is TRBV20-1, the J call TRBJ1-2; 8 nucleotides match TRBD1. The trim removed 0 bases at V and 2 bases at J, leaving 5 bases unmatched. The CDR3 runs 15 residues. The germline CDR1 and CDR2 sequences are DFQATT and SNEGSKA (reference sequence). The CDR3 is CSAREQTGDNYGYTF. The CDR3 nucleotides are TGCAGTGCTAGAGAACAGACAGGGGACAACTATGGCTACACCTTC.

This clonotype was seen repeatedly, ten times or more. The V and J genes are TRBV29-1 and TRBJ2-5, with D perhaps matching TRBD1 (6 bases). V was shortened by 3 bases and J by 4 bases, with 9 bases between the two germline ends. The CDR3 contains 12 residues. CDR1 SQVTM and CDR2 ANQGSEA come from the germline V gene. CDR3 nucleotides: TGCAGCGTTGAGCCAGGGGTAGAGACCCAGTACTTC. Encoded protein: CSVEPGVETQYF.

This clonotype was seen many times. V is TRBV2 and J is TRBJ2-5; 12 bases are a match to TRBD2. There are 14 residues in the CDR3. V was pared by 6 bases and J by 5 bases, with 4 bases of the junction left unmatched. In germline, CDR1 is SNHLY, CDR2 FYNNEI. The CDR3 DNA follows: TGTGCCAGCAGGACTAGCGGGAGTAGCGAGACCCAGTACTTC. This translates into CASRTSGSSETQYF.

The chain joins TRBV3-1 to TRBJ2-7; tentatively, D is TRBD1 (6 bases). The CDR3 length is 13 residues. The germline V and J ends were trimmed by 4 bases and 5 bases, with 12 bases remaining between them. Germline CDR1 reads LGHDT; CDR2 reads YNNKEL (reference sequence). CDR3 nucleotide sequence: TGTGCCAGCAGCCGGATACAGGGCAACGAGCAGTACTTC. It yields the protein CASSRIQGNEQYF.

This clonotype was seen repeatedly, ten times or more. The chain joins TRBV6-1 to TRBJ2-7, with D possibly matching TRBD1 (5 bases). CDR1 and CDR2 (germline): MNHNS, SASEGT. Trimming removed 8 bases at V and 0 bases at J, with 11 bases between. CDR3 length: 13 amino acids. CDR3 coding DNA: TGTGCCAGCGGGCGGACACCCTCCTACGAGCAGTACTTC. This codes for CASGRTPSYEQYF.

This clonotype was found a few times. The chain couples TRBV3-1 to TRBJ2-7, with 10 bases lining up with TRBD2. Germline assignment: CDR1 LGHDT and CDR2 YNNKEL (reference sequence). V shed 1 base, J shed 2 bases, and the junction held 5 bases outside the gene matches. The CDR3 covers 16 residues. CDR3: CASSQGRLAGAYEQYF. Written as DNA, the CDR3 is TGTGCCAGCAGCCAAGGTCGGCTAGCGGGGGCCTACGAGCAGTACTTC.

In this sample, this clonotype turned up a few times. V usage is TRBV28 and J usage is TRBJ1-2, with D perhaps matching TRBD1 (5 bases). V gave up 3 bases and J gave up 4 bases, with 15 bases separating them. This CDR3 comprises 15 residues. Germline V gives CDR1 MDHEN, CDR2 SYDVKM. As DNA, the CDR3 is TGTGCCAGCAGTTTGGGTGGGGGTTCTTTCTATGGCTACACCTTC. It specifies CASSLGGGSFYGYTF.

This clonotype was detected many times. The junction shows a germline mismatch at one end, possibly a read error. The chain combines TRBV2 with TRBJ2-1; 7 positions agree with TRBD1. The germline V gene has CDR1 SNHLY and CDR2 FYNNEI. The CDR3 has 12 residues. The CDR3 region has the DNA TGTGCCAGCCTCTACTCCGGGACAGCTCCCCTCTTC. Protein sequence: CASLYSGTAPLF.

This rearrangement joins TRBV19 to TRBJ2-2, with 8 bases that match TRBD1. Trimming took 3 bases from V and 6 from J; bases not matched to a gene: 9. The CDR3 runs to 16 residues. CDR1 is LNHDA, CDR2 SQIVND, per germline (reference sequence). In nucleotides, the CDR3 is TGTGCCAGTAGTATTTCGGCAGGGGGCAATCCCGGGGAGCTGTTTTTT. It encodes CASSISAGGNPGELFF.

This clonotype came up many times. CDR3 sequence reads: CASSYSTSNQPQHF. The CDR3 DNA reads TGTGCCAGCAGTTACTCGACTAGCAATCAGCCCCAGCATTTT. This chain connects TRBV6-2 or TRBV6-3 to TRBJ1-5; D is undetermined. The germline V gene encodes CDR1 MNHEY and CDR2 SVGEGT. CDR3 size: 14 residues. Deletions cut 0 bases from V and 0 bases from J, with 3 bases between.

This clonotype was seen a handful of times. This sequence may be a read error, since a much larger clone differs from it by one base. The chain combines TRBV6-1 with TRBJ2-2; 9 bases match TRBD2. The CDR3 totals 13 residues. Germline CDR1 is MNHNS and CDR2 is SASEGT. V gave up 11 bases and J gave up 5 bases; unmatched junction bases: 6. Here the CDR3 DNA reads TGTGCCGCCGGGACTAGCACGACCGGGGAGCTGTTTTTT. Encoded protein: CAAGTSTTGELFF.

This clonotype has a count of ten or more. The chain recombines TRBV28 with TRBJ2-7, with TRBD1 matching over 7 bases. The CDR3 spans 13 residues. V lost 5 bases and J lost 3; bases outside the gene matches: 4. The germline CDR1 and CDR2 sequences are MDHEN and SYDVKM. CDR3 loop: CASSGNRGYEQYF. The CDR3 coding sequence is TGTGCCAGCAGTGGGAACAGGGGCTACGAGCAGTACTTC.

Remarks on this clonotype: Since a much larger clone is just one base distant, this may be a read error. J is TRBJ2-7 and V is TRBV27, with 9 bases matching TRBD2. CDR1 is MNHEY, CDR2 SMNVEV, per germline (reference sequence). CDR3 size: 15 residues. The J segment lost 6 bases and the V segment lost 8 bases, leaving 14 bases of the junction unmatched. The CDR3 is CASATPGLAFLEQYF. CDR3 DNA: TGTGCCAGCGCGACGCCGGGACTAGCTTTCCTCGAGCAGTACTTC.

This clonotype was found many times. This chain joins TRBV27 and TRBJ2-6; 9 bases are shared with TRBD1. The junction had 9 bases not matched to a gene; V was cut back by 5 bases and J by 4 bases. Germline values: CDR1 MNHEY, CDR2 SMNVEV (reference sequence). This CDR3 contains 17 residues. The CDR3 region has the DNA TGTGCCAGCAGTCCATCACGACAGGGGGTAGGGGCCAACGTCCTGACTTTC. Protein: CASSPSRQGVGANVLTF.

This clonotype was seen at least ten times. This rearrangement joins TRBV11-2 to TRBJ2-6, with 9 bases matching TRBD1. J gave up 8 bases and V 5 bases, and 13 bases lay outside the gene matches. CDR3 length: 17 amino acids. The germline gives CDR1 SGHAT, CDR2 FQNNGV. The chain's CDR3 is CASSTGTGRPLTNVLTF. The CDR3 coding sequence is TGTGCCAGCAGCACCGGGACAGGGCGACCCTTAACCAACGTCCTGACTTTC. Full variable domain (rest looked up from reference TRBV11-2 and TRBJ2-6): EAGVAQSPRYKIIEKRQSVAFWCNPISGHATLYWYQQILGQGPKLLIQFQNNGVVDDSQLPKDRFSAERLKGVDSTLKIQPAKLEDSAVYLCASSTGTGRPLTNVLTFGAGSRLTVL.

V is TRBV19 and J is TRBJ1-5; 7 bases map to TRBD1. Germline loops: CDR1 LNHDA, CDR2 SQIVND (reference sequence). The CDR3 extends over 17 amino acids. J was trimmed by 7 bases and V by 4 bases; bases with no gene match: 16. This CDR3 reads CASSTHARDRIRQPQHF. CDR3 in DNA: TGTGCCAGTAGTACTCATGCCCGGGACAGAATTCGCCAGCCCCAGCATTTT.

This chain uses TRBV18 with TRBJ2-7; a weak D match, TRBD2 (5 bases). The CDR3 runs 17 residues. V was pared by 1 base and J by 5 bases, with 21 bases between. Germline V gene sequence: CDR1 KGHSH, CDR2 LQKENI. CDR3 sequence (DNA): TGTGCCAGCTCACCACGGCTCCTCGTTAAGGGAGCTCACGAGCAGTACTTC. Its translation is CASSPRLLVKGAHEQYF.

Many counts were recorded for this clonotype. The chain links TRBV20-1 to TRBJ1-1; D ambiguous. Trimming took off 6 bases at V and 4 bases at J, with 18 bases between the two ends. The CDR3 runs 14 residues. Germline V gene lookup returns CDR1 DFQATT and CDR2 SNEGSKA (reference sequence). As DNA, the CDR3 is TGCAGTGCACCCCGGGGAGATAGTGGCACTGAAGCTTTCTTT. Translation: CSAPRGDSGTEAFF.

The gene calls are TRBV6-5 and TRBJ1-1; D is perhaps TRBD1 (6 bases). Trimming cost V 3 bases and J 2 bases, with 10 bases left between them. Germline CDR1 MNHEY, CDR2 SVGAGI. This CDR3 comprises 14 residues. CDR3 sequence: CASSYSGHNTEAFF. In DNA form, the CDR3 reads TGTGCCAGCAGTTATTCGGGACACAACACTGAAGCTTTCTTT.

This clonotype was detected many times. This sequence joins TRBV20-1 and TRBJ2-7; 8 nucleotides line up with TRBD2. The germline gives CDR1 DFQATT, CDR2 SNEGSKA (reference sequence). With V trimmed by 0 bases and J by 0 bases, 4 bases remained unmatched. The CDR3 runs 15 residues. DNA of the CDR3: TGCAGTGCTAGAGATCTGACTAGCGTCTCCTACGAGCAGTACTTC. Its protein product is CSARDLTSVSYEQYF.

In this sample, this clonotype turned up many times. The chain is built from TRBV28 and TRBJ1-1; TRBD1 might be the D (6 bases). Between the trimmed V and J ends, which lost 6 bases and 0 bases, there was a span of 14 bases. Germline V lookup: CDR1 MDHEN, CDR2 SYDVKM. The CDR3 is 15 residues long. The CDR3 reads CASRGAGDMNTEAFF. The CDR3 DNA reads as TGTGCCAGCAGGGGGGCAGGGGATATGAACACTGAAGCTTTCTTT.

The chain has TRBV15 and TRBJ2-6; tentatively, D is TRBD1 or TRBD2 (5 bases each). Germline-derived CDR1 and CDR2 are LNHNV and YYDKDF (reference sequence). The CDR3 is made up of 18 amino acids. V was clipped by 0 bases and J by 0 bases, with 12 bases between them. The CDR3 coding sequence is TGTGCCACCAGCAGAGATTGGGGGAGTCCCTCTGGGGCCAACGTCCTGACTTTC. As protein: CATSRDWGSPSGANVLTF.

This clonotype was found many times. The chain recombines TRBV6-1 with TRBJ2-2; D is uncertain. This CDR3 contains 13 residues. Germline lookup yields CDR1 MNHNS and CDR2 SASEGT. Trimming removed 6 bases from V and 2 bases from J, with 7 bases in between. CDR3 amino acids: CASRASNTGELFF. CDR3 bases: TGTGCCAGCAGAGCCTCAAACACCGGGGAGCTGTTTTTT.

This clonotype was detected a few times. A read error may be the cause here, since a much bigger clone is one base away. The V and J genes are TRBV2 and TRBJ1-1, with no clear D. This CDR3 contains 14 residues. CDR1 is SNHLY, CDR2 FYNNEI, per germline. CDR3 sequence reads: CASSEVAMNAEAFF. CDR3 DNA: TGTGCCAGCAGTGAAGTTGCCATGAACGCTGAAGCTTTCTTT.

This clonotype was recorded at least ten times. This chain links TRBV6-1 with TRBJ1-5; no definite D call. CDR3 length: 12 residues. Deletions cut 3 bases from V and 4 bases from J, with 4 bases between. Per germline, CDR1 MNHNS and CDR2 SASEGT. Written as DNA, the CDR3 is TGTGCCAGCAGTGACGGAAATCAGCCCCAGCATTTT. Translating gives CASSDGNQPQHF.

Comment on this clonotype: An end of the junction differs from the germline gene, which may be a read error. The V gene is TRBV19, the J gene TRBJ1-1, with no clear D. The V gene's germline CDR1 is LNHDA and CDR2 SQIVND (reference sequence). The CDR3 runs 14 residues. DNA of the CDR3: TGTGCCAGTAGTATGGTCGGTCAGCTCAAGGAAGCTCTCTTT. It yields the protein CASSMVGQLKEALF.

This chain links TRBV28 with TRBJ2-4, with unresolved D. Germline CDR1 is MDHEN and CDR2 is SYDVKM. With 4 bases removed from V and 1 base from J, the gap between germline ends came to 17 bases. This CDR3 spans 17 amino acids. In DNA, the CDR3 is TGTGCCAGCAGTTCGTTCTCTTACCTTCGGGCCAAAAACATTCAGTACTTC. Translation: CASSSFSYLRAKNIQYF.